These T cell receptor beta chains were read from a single sample in a study of shared clonotypes between healthy human individuals. Clones were read by immunoSEQ multiplex PCR, and TCRdb kept only the in-frame ones, dropping some. The sample lists about 2.3 million clones; 85% to 95% were seen once. Source material: naive CD4+ T cells from PBMCs. Receptor source: a man in his late teens or twenties in good health. Some clones in this sample may be carry-over from other donors' samples. The CDR3 runs from the conserved cysteine through the conserved F or W. The D gene is left open where the match is weak. Clone size, where shown, is once, few, many, or a class for clones that have expanded.

CASSFGTPTGNTIYF,TGCGCCAGCAGCTTTGGGACTCCTACTGGAAACACCATATATTTT,TRBJ1-3,.,TRBV5-1,.
CASSSLGPETEAFF,TGTGCCAGCAGCTCTTTAGGACCGGAGACTGAAGCTTTCTTT,TRBJ1-1,.,TRBV11-2,.
CASSLYWREDQETQYF,TGTGCCAGCAGCTTGTACTGGCGGGAGGATCAAGAGACCCAGTACTTC,TRBJ2-5,TRBD2,TRBV5-6,.
CAGGVGYGYTF,TGTGCCGGAGGGGTGGGGTATGGCTACACCTTC,TRBJ1-2,.,TRBV28,.
CASRPMRGQGATGELFF,TGTGCCAGTAGACCTATGCGGGGACAGGGGGCGACCGGGGAGCTGTTTTTT,TRBJ2-2,TRBD1,TRBV19,.
CASSELDRGQYF,TGTGCCAGCAGCGAGTTGGACAGGGGGCAGTACTTC,TRBJ2-7,TRBD1,TRBV6-1,.
CASSLVFGREAKNIQYF,TGTGCCAGCAGCTTAGTTTTTGGCAGGGAGGCCAAAAACATTCAGTACTTC,TRBJ2-4,.,TRBV11-2,.
CASNQAGGPTGELFF,TGTGCCAGCAACCAAGCGGGAGGGCCTACCGGGGAGCTGTTTTTT,TRBJ2-2,TRBD2,TRBV2,.
CASSPSWSNSYEQYF,TGTGCCAGCAGCCCGAGCTGGTCTAACTCCTACGAGCAGTACTTC,TRBJ2-7,.,TRBV7-2,.
CASSTVRGRGYNEQFF,TGTGCCAGCAGTACGGTGCGCGGGAGGGGATACAATGAGCAGTTCTTC,TRBJ2-1,TRBD2,TRBV27,.
CASAPGDGGTQYF,TGTGCTAGTGCCCCGGGGGACGGGGGGACCCAGTACTTC,TRBJ2-5,.,TRBV12-5,.
CASSSPRTGNTEAFF,TGTGCCAGCAGCTCACCTCGGACAGGGAACACTGAAGCTTTCTTT,TRBJ1-1,TRBD1,TRBV7-9,few
CASSSLGLLSYNEQFF,TGTGCCAGCAGTTCACTCGGACTGCTTTCCTACAATGAGCAGTTCTTC,TRBJ2-1,.,TRBV28,.
CASSPRSGMSSYEQYF,TGTGCCAGCTCACCCCGCAGCGGGATGAGCTCCTACGAGCAGTACTTC,TRBJ2-7,TRBD2,TRBV18,few
CASSPRASGRTEQFF,TGTGCCAGCAGCCCCAGGGCTAGCGGGAGGACTGAGCAGTTCTTC,TRBJ2-1,TRBD2,TRBV7-3,once